The entry that follows covers one TCR beta chain sequence. In the source study's methods: Researchers report that nucleated cell counts were estimated from reference gene primer amplification. The table came from immunoSEQ multiplex PCR; TCRdb's copy has only in-frame clones and leaves some out. The DNA gave D and trimming, while V, J and clone size come from that table. This sample carries a few hundred thousand clones, approximately 84% of them seen once, and the ten largest clones take 3.5% to 4.5%. The data stem from a study of blood T cell repertoires in COVID-19. Turning to the study itself: Sample material is recorded as cDNA or gDNA derived from T cells, B-cell-depleted T cells, or PBMCs.

V lost 3 bases, J lost 5 bases, and 8 bases lay in between. The germline V gene has CDR1 LNHDA and CDR2 SQIVND (reference sequence). The CDR3 extends over 13 amino acids. The chain is built from TRBV19 and TRBJ1-5, with a weak D call TRBD1 (5 bases). The sequenced material came from peripheral blood. The receptor was derived from a middle-aged man with acute or convalescent COVID-19. The CDR3 DNA follows: TGTGCCAGTAGTATTTGGGGGGATCAGCCCCAGCATTTT. It encodes CASSIWGDQPQHF. Drawing the rest from reference TRBV19 and TRBJ1-5, the complete variable domain is DGGITQSPKYLFRKEGQNVTLSCEQNLNHDAMYWYRQDPGQGLRLIYYSQIVNDFQKGDIAEGYSVSREKKESFPLTVTSAQKNPTAFYLCASSIWGDQPQHFGDGTRLSIL.